This T cell receptor (beta chain) was found in a study of shared clonotypes between healthy human individuals. Study-wide findings and caveats: Compared with clonotypes that all four donors shared, non-shared clonotypes had lower generation probabilities. An expected dependence of interdonor clonotype sharing on sequencing depth was noted. For naive CD4 cells, roughly 5% of clonotypes were shared across a handful of donors.

This CDR3 region has 15 residues. V lost 0 bases and J lost 4, with 11 bases in between. Germline CDR1 SGHRS, CDR2 YFSETQ. The method was immunoSEQ multiplex PCR; TCRdb's version includes in-frame clones alone and lacks a portion of them. The sample gives 950,000 to 1,100,000 clones, 70% to 80% of which show up once; 0.61% is in the top ten. A note on this clone: Antigen unknown.

This sequence joins TRBV5-1 and TRBJ2-1, with a tentative D call TRBD1 (6 bases). This clonotype was sampled from a man younger than 30 in good health. Some clones in this sample may be carry-over from other donors' samples. Sequencing was done on a sample of memory CD4+ T cells from PBMCs. The subset is: CD45RA-negative fraction. This chain's CDR3 is CASSLGDTGYNEQFF. The CDR3 DNA follows: TGCGCCAGCAGCTTGGGGGACACCGGATACAATGAGCAGTTCTTC.